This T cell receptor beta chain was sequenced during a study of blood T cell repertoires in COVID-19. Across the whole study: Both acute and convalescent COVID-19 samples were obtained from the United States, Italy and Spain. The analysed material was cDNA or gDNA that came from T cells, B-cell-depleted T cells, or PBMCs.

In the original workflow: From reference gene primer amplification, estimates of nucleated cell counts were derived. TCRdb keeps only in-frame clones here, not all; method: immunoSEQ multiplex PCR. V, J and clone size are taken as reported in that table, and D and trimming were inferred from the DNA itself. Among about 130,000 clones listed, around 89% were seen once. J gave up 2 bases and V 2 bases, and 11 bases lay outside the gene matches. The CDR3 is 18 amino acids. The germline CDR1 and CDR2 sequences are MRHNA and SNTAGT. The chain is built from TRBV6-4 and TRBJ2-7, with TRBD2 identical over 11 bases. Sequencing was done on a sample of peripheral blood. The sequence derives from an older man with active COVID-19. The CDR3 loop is CASSDPGLAELTPYEQYF. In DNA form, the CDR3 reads TGTGCCAGCAGTGACCCGGGACTAGCGGAGCTTACGCCCTACGAGCAGTACTTC.